The 19 T cell receptor beta chains reported below all come from one sample, sequenced in a study of shared clonotypes between healthy human individuals. Terminally differentiated effector memory CD45RA+ cells were excluded by CCR7 positive selection of CD45RO-negative cells. Data came from immunoSEQ multiplex PCR; TCRdb stores just in-frame clones and leaves some out. The sample has roughly 2,000,000 clones, about 94% seen once; the top ten hold over 1.5%. The sequenced material came from naive CD8+ T cells from PBMCs. These receptors were obtained from a man aged 18 to 30 in good health. Some clones in this sample may be carry-over from other donors' samples.

The V gene is TRBV6-1, the J gene TRBJ1-2; 7 positions agree with TRBD1. This CDR3 is 15 amino acids long. Trimming cost V 4 bases and J 0 bases; bases outside gene matches: 5. In germline, CDR1 is MNHNS, CDR2 SASEGT. CDR3 sequence: CASSGWTGTNYGYTF. The DNA for the CDR3 is TGTGCCAGCAGTGGCTGGACAGGAACTAACTATGGCTACACCTTC.

The chain has TRBV4-1 and TRBJ2-1; a weak D match, TRBD2 (5 bases). The CDR3 is 18 residues long. Per the germline V gene, CDR1 is MGHRA and CDR2 is YSYEKL. Trimming removed 4 bases at V and 5 bases at J, with 24 bases between. CDR3 amino acids: CASSPRYRAAPQDNEQFF. DNA for the CDR3: TGCGCCAGCAGCCCTAGATACAGAGCGGCCCCGCAAGACAATGAGCAGTTCTTC.

The chain combines TRBV7-9 with TRBJ1-1, with D unresolved. Per the germline V gene, CDR1 is SEHNR and CDR2 is FQNEAQ (reference sequence). CDR3 length equals 13 residues. V lost 7 bases and J lost 1, with 10 bases in between. This CDR3 reads CASKYVGNTEAFF. The CDR3 coding sequence is TGTGCCAGCAAATATGTGGGGAACACTGAAGCTTTCTTT.

The chain is built from TRBV27 and TRBJ2-3; D is perhaps TRBD1 or TRBD2 (5 bases each). CDR3 length: 16 residues. V lost 8 bases to trimming and J lost 0 bases, with 18 bases between them. The germline CDR1 and CDR2 sequences are MNHEY and SMNVEV (reference sequence). This chain's CDR3 is CASAPRGGPSTDTQYF. Written as DNA, the CDR3 is TGTGCCAGCGCCCCACGGGGCGGGCCAAGCACAGATACGCAGTATTTT.

The chain has TRBV5-1 and TRBJ1-2; D possibly corresponds to TRBD1 (5 bases). The CDR3 totals 21 residues. In germline, CDR1 is SGHRS, CDR2 YFSETQ. Trimming cost V 4 bases and J 1 base, with 32 bases left between them. CDR3 residues: CASSPIMSRPLATVINYGYTF. The CDR3 DNA follows: TGCGCCAGCAGCCCGATCATGTCCCGACCCCTCGCGACAGTGATTAACTATGGCTACACCTTC.

As for this clone: The same CDR3 arises from other DNA sequences in this sample as well. The V gene is TRBV27, the J gene TRBJ1-1; the D gene is possibly TRBD1 (6 bases). The V and J ends lost 5 bases and 8 bases respectively, with 15 bases between them. The CDR3 consists of 13 residues. Germline V gene lookup returns CDR1 MNHEY and CDR2 SMNVEV (reference sequence). The CDR3 sequence: CASSLGGPTEAFF. In nucleotides, the CDR3 is TGTGCCAGCAGTCTGGGGGGCCCTACAGAAGCTTTCTTT.

The chain carries TRBV5-8 and TRBJ2-5; 7 nucleotides agree with TRBD1. V shed 4 bases, J shed 5 bases, and the junction held 8 bases outside the gene matches. The CDR3 sequence is 14 residues long. CDR1 SGHTS and CDR2 YDEGEE come from the germline V gene. The CDR3 DNA sequence: TGTGCCAGCAGCAAGACAGGGTCTGGGGAGACCCAGTACTTC. This encodes CASSKTGSGETQYF.

The chain uses TRBV28 and TRBJ2-1; D not resolved. CDR1 is MDHEN, CDR2 SYDVKM, per germline. Trimming left V 3 bases short and J 5 bases short, with 17 bases between. CDR3 length equals 16 residues. CDR3 sequence reads: CASSLGTPFIHNEQFF. CDR3 DNA sequence: TGTGCCAGCAGTTTGGGTACCCCCTTTATCCACAATGAGCAGTTCTTC. Full variable domain (missing parts from reference TRBV28 and TRBJ2-1): DVKVTQSSRYLVKRTGEKVFLECVQDMDHENMFWYRQDPGLGLRLIYFSYDVKMKEKGDIPEGYSVSREKKERFSLILESASTNQTSMYLCASSLGTPFIHNEQFFGPGTRLTVL.

CDR3 coding DNA: TGTGCCAGTAGTCCCGACAGGGGAGGAACTAATGAAAAACTGTTTTTT. Translated, it gives CASSPDRGGTNEKLFF. This chain links TRBV19 with TRBJ1-4, with 8 bases identical to TRBD1. V shed 5 bases and J 1 base; nucleotides not matched to a gene: 6. There are 16 residues in the CDR3. CDR1 is LNHDA, CDR2 SQIVND, per germline (reference sequence).

The chain couples TRBV6-1 to TRBJ2-7; the D is unclear. The CDR3 totals 16 residues. Trimming took 0 bases from V and 3 from J, leaving 15 bases between them. Germline values: CDR1 MNHNS, CDR2 SASEGT. For the CDR3, the DNA is TGTGCCAGCAGTGAAGCCTGGCACTCTCCAATCTACGAGCAGTACTTC. Translating it yields CASSEAWHSPIYEQYF.

V is TRBV5-6 and J is TRBJ2-3, with unresolved D. Germline V gene data show CDR1 as SGHDT and CDR2 as YYEEEE. Between the trimmed V and J ends, which lost 0 bases and 2 bases, there was a span of 10 bases. This CDR3 has 15 residues. The CDR3 protein is CASSLVPKPTDTQYF. CDR3 in DNA: TGTGCCAGCAGCTTGGTGCCCAAACCCACAGATACGCAGTATTTT.

V gene TRBV27 combines with J gene TRBJ2-5, with a tentative D call TRBD2 (6 bases). Per the germline V gene, CDR1 is MNHEY and CDR2 is SMNVEV (reference sequence). The CDR3 consists of 17 residues. The ends were cut back, 4 bases at V and 2 bases at J, with 20 bases in the middle. The CDR3 DNA is TGTGCCAGCAGTTCGTACAACATTCTGGGGAGGCAAGAGACCCAGTACTTC. The encoded protein is CASSSYNILGRQETQYF.

The chain couples TRBV7-8 to TRBJ1-4, with D maybe TRBD1 (6 bases). Trimming left V 2 bases short and J 8 bases short, with 12 bases between. The CDR3 covers 14 residues. Germline V gene data show CDR1 as SGHVS and CDR2 as FQNEAQ. The CDR3 DNA reads as TGTGCCAGCAGCTTACAGGGGCACGGGGAAAAACTGTTTTTT. This gives the protein CASSLQGHGEKLFF.

The chain uses TRBV7-9 and TRBJ1-1, with D tentatively TRBD1 (6 bases). This CDR3 spans 15 amino acids. V was pared by 6 bases and J by 1 base, with 15 bases between. From germline, CDR1 is SEHNR and CDR2 FQNEAQ (reference sequence). The CDR3 coding sequence is TGTGCCAGCAGGAAAATTTCGGGACAGAACACTGAAGCTTTCTTT. The encoded protein is CASRKISGQNTEAFF.

This chain joins TRBV28 and TRBJ1-5, with D perhaps TRBD1 (6 bases). CDR1 is MDHEN, CDR2 SYDVKM, per germline. Trimming pared 8 bases from V and 3 bases from J, leaving 17 bases between. CDR3 length equals 15 residues. Written as DNA, the CDR3 is TGTGCCAGCCGTCCTCTCTCAGGGGACAATCAGCCCCAGCATTTT. It is translated as CASRPLSGDNQPQHF.

The rearrangement uses TRBV4-1 and TRBJ2-3; 7 bases align to TRBD2. V gave up 3 bases and J gave up 7 bases; unmatched junction bases: 13. CDR1 and CDR2 (germline): MGHRA, YSYEKL. This CDR3 region has 16 residues. CDR3 protein: CASSHLAEETGNTQYF. DNA of the CDR3: TGCGCCAGCAGCCACCTAGCGGAGGAAACGGGAAATACGCAGTATTTT.

The chain couples TRBV6-1 to TRBJ2-5; 7 bases line up with TRBD2. Germline V CDR1 and CDR2: MNHNS, SASEGT. The V segment lost 2 bases and the J segment 4 bases; nucleotides outside the gene matches: 7. The CDR3 loop spans 15 amino acids. The CDR3 region is CASSESSGTRETQYF. The CDR3 DNA follows: TGTGCCAGCAGTGAATCCAGCGGGACGAGAGAGACCCAGTACTTC.

This chain links TRBV7-2 with TRBJ2-7; D not certain. The CDR3 has 13 residues. CDR1 is SGHTA and CDR2 is FQGNSA in the germline V gene. V lost 5 bases and J 4 bases, leaving 12 bases between the germline ends. CDR3 loop: CASSPRTAYEQYF. In DNA form, the CDR3 reads TGTGCCAGCAGCCCACGGACGGCTTACGAGCAGTACTTC.

This chain uses TRBV6-6 with TRBJ2-7, with D perhaps TRBD2 (5 bases). The CDR3 runs 12 residues. Trimming removed 6 bases at V and 6 bases at J, with 12 bases between. CDR1 and CDR2 from the germline V gene are MNHNY and SVGAGI (reference sequence). For the CDR3, the DNA is TGTGCCAGCAGCTCTGAAGGGAGCGAGCAGTACTTC. Its protein product is CASSSEGSEQYF.